The clone carrying this T cell receptor (beta chain) was counted ten times or more. TRAV- and TRBV-specific primers, spanning alpha and beta chains, primed first-strand cDNA. Over roughly 18 PCR cycles, TCRs were amplified from a constant-region primer and V-primer adapter. MiXCR, run by TCRdb on the reads, gives a single entry per CDR3 protein. The top ten hold 11% of the sample, which has under 90,000 distinct CDR3 sequences, around 29% seen once. The CDR3 is 17 amino acids. V dropped 8 bases and J dropped 9; count of bases not matched to a gene: 19. Germline-derived CDR1 and CDR2 are MNHEY and SVGEGT. This specimen comes from a study of low-dose radiotherapy and immunotherapy resistance in tumors. Overall study: Patients were on oral aspirin 300 mg taken daily for four cycles from cycle 1 day 1.

This sample's time point: before trial treatment. This receptor was identified in a female donor with ovarian cancer. The sample was PBMCs, taken before treatment. V gene TRBV6-2 or TRBV6-3 combines with J gene TRBJ2-2; TRBD2 agrees at 9 bases. CDR3: CASGKTLAGPVIRELFF. In DNA form, the CDR3 reads TGTGCCAGCGGAAAGACCCTAGCGGGGCCGGTGATACGGGAGCTGTTTTTT.